Below, 10 T cell receptor beta chains from the same sample are listed, as sequenced in a study of shared clonotypes between healthy human individuals. The table came from immunoSEQ multiplex PCR; TCRdb's copy has only in-frame clones and leaves some out. The sample consists of about 2.4 million clones, 80% to 95% of them appearing once. Sequencing was performed on naive CD4+ T cells from PBMCs. The subset denotes: CD45RA+ positively selected. The receptors stem from a man between 18 and 35 years old in good health. Some clones in this sample may be carry-over from other donors' samples.

The V and J genes are TRBV6-5 and TRBJ2-3; TRBD1 matches at 10 bases. The length of the CDR3 is 15 residues. V lost 7 bases, J lost 2 bases, and 6 bases stayed unmatched. Per the germline V gene, CDR1 is MNHEY and CDR2 is SVGAGI. As DNA, the CDR3 is TGTGCCAGCACGGGTGGGACAGGGGCCACAGATACGCAGTATTTT. This gives the protein CASTGGTGATDTQYF.

The count of this clone is one. The rearrangement links TRBV19 to TRBJ2-3, with 11 bases lining up with TRBD1. V dropped 9 bases and J dropped 7; count of bases not matched to a gene: 9. Germline V CDR1 and CDR2: LNHDA, SQIVND (reference sequence). The CDR3 is 14 residues long. The CDR3 loop reads CASNPGQGVNTQYF. CDR3 nucleotides: TGTGCCAGCAACCCGGGACAGGGGGTTAATACGCAGTATTTT.

In DNA form, the CDR3 reads TGCGCCAGCAGCTTTATAGCGGGGGAATACAATGAGCAGTTCTTC. Amino acid sequence: CASSFIAGEYNEQFF. This chain connects TRBV5-1 to TRBJ2-1; 9 positions agree with TRBD2. CDR1 SGHRS and CDR2 YFSETQ come from the germline V gene. The CDR3 runs 15 residues. Germline trimming cut 2 bases from V and 4 bases from J; bases unmatched to any gene: 4.

The chain is built from TRBV10-1 and TRBJ2-3, with D hard to call. Germline CDR1 reads WNHNN; CDR2 reads SYGVQD (reference sequence). V was shortened by 4 bases and J by 7 bases, with 6 bases between the two germline ends. CDR3 size: 11 residues. This chain's CDR3 is CASSGQNTQYF. The CDR3 nucleotides read TGCGCCAGCAGTGGGCAGAATACGCAGTATTTT.

J is TRBJ1-2 and V is TRBV10-3; TRBD1 matches 8 bases. Germline CDR1 and CDR2: ENHRY and SYGVKD. Trimming at V came to 7 bases and at J to 1 base, leaving 5 bases not matched to a gene. This CDR3 region has 14 residues. CDR3 sequence: CAITDRVSNYGYTF. The CDR3 DNA reads as TGTGCCATCACGGACAGGGTTAGTAACTATGGCTACACCTTC.

The chain recombines TRBV6-5 with TRBJ2-7; TRBD1 matches at 9 bases. Trimming at V came to 6 bases and at J to 3 bases, leaving 9 bases not matched to a gene. From germline, CDR1 is MNHEY and CDR2 SVGAGI. The CDR3 has 15 residues. The CDR3, as DNA: TGTGCCAGCAGCCCCCCGGGGACAGGGTACTACGAGCAGTACTTC. This sequence encodes CASSPPGTGYYEQYF.

This chain links TRBV5-1 with TRBJ2-7; 7 nucleotides align to TRBD2. From germline, CDR1 is SGHRS and CDR2 YFSETQ. This CDR3 spans 14 amino acids. Trimming at V came to 2 bases and at J to 7 bases, leaving 9 bases not matched to a gene. CDR3 amino acids: CASSLGGLVGEQYF. As DNA, the CDR3 is TGCGCCAGCAGCTTAGGAGGACTAGTCGGTGAGCAGTACTTC.

The V and J genes are TRBV6-4 and TRBJ1-2; no clear D gene. CDR1 and CDR2 from the germline V gene are MRHNA and SNTAGT. V was cut by 6 bases and J by 6 bases, with 20 bases left in between. This CDR3 region has 15 residues. This CDR3 reads CASRPDADGLHGYTF. The CDR3 DNA sequence: TGTGCCAGCAGACCTGACGCGGACGGGTTGCATGGCTACACCTTC.

This clone was detected once. CDR3 nucleotides: TGTGCCAGCAGCCTCCCGGGAGGGCAGCCCCAGCATTTT. Its translation: CASSLPGGQPQHF. The chain combines TRBV5-8 with TRBJ1-5; D remains unclear. Looked up from germline, CDR1 is SGHTS and CDR2 is YDEGEE. V lost 4 bases to trimming and J lost 7 bases, with 12 bases between them. The CDR3 is 13 amino acids.

As DNA, the CDR3 is TGTGCCAGTAGGGCCTGGCGCGCAGATACGCAGTATTTT. It translates to CASRAWRADTQYF. This rearrangement joins TRBV19 to TRBJ2-3, with no clear D. V was trimmed by 6 bases and J by 4 bases, leaving 11 bases between them. The CDR3 runs 13 residues. Germline V lookup: CDR1 LNHDA, CDR2 SQIVND (reference sequence).